One sample yielded the 30 T cell receptor beta chains listed below, sequenced in a study of post-analysis software for immune sequencing data. Findings and limits, study-wide: Controls showed lower frequencies than patients for five TRBV segments, and TRBV5-6, TRBV5-1 and TRBV20-1 were among these.

Unique molecular identifiers had been added to the TCR beta cDNA libraries. MiXCR was run by TCRdb on the PCR reads, yielding one entry per CDR3 protein. The repertoire holds fewer than 850,000 distinct CDR3 sequences, with around 45% as singletons. Their antigens remain unidentified. Sequenced input: blood. The source of these receptors is a girl between 10 and 17 years old with multiple sclerosis.

The V and J genes are TRBV7-8 and TRBJ1-5; D not certain. Trimming left V 5 bases short and J 0 bases short, with 8 bases between. Germline V CDR1 and CDR2: SGHVS, FQNEAQ. CDR3 size: 14 residues. The CDR3, as DNA: TGTGCCAGCAGCGCCATTAGTAGCAATCAGCCCCAGCATTTT. Amino acids: CASSAISSNQPQHF.

V usage is TRBV20-1 and J usage is TRBJ2-7; 9 bases agree with TRBD2. Germline CDR1 reads DFQATT; CDR2 reads SNEGSKA (reference sequence). The CDR3 sequence is 15 residues long. The J segment lost 7 bases and the V segment lost 3 bases, leaving 13 bases of the junction unmatched. Written as DNA, the CDR3 is TGCAGTGCTAGTTTAGCGGGAGCCATGAGGTGGGAGCAGTACTTC. Residues: CSASLAGAMRWEQYF.

This clonotype was counted between two and nine times. The chain employs TRBV10-3 and TRBJ2-3; 9 positions agree with TRBD2. This CDR3 has 13 residues. V dropped 10 bases and J dropped 5; count of bases not matched to a gene: 7. Germline V gene data show CDR1 as ENHRY and CDR2 as SYGVKD. The CDR3 sequence: CASSGSPGDTQYF. In DNA, the CDR3 is TGTGCCAGTAGCGGGAGTCCAGGAGATACGCAGTATTTT.

V and J are TRBV7-2 and TRBJ2-1, with 7 positions matching TRBD2. Per the germline V gene, CDR1 is SGHTA and CDR2 is FQGNSA. The junction had 13 bases not matched to a gene; V was cut back by 8 bases and J by 6 bases. The CDR3 sequence is 15 residues long. The CDR3 DNA is TGTGCCAGCTTGAGCGGGCTAGCGGCTGGCAATGAGCAGTTCTTC. Translated, it gives CASLSGLAAGNEQFF.

V gene TRBV2 combines with J gene TRBJ2-5; possibly TRBD1 for D (5 bases). V was shortened by 6 bases and J by 4 bases, with 18 bases between the two germline ends. The CDR3 totals 15 residues. Germline V gene sequence: CDR1 SNHLY, CDR2 FYNNEI. The CDR3 nucleotides are TGTGCCAGCAGCCCGGGCGGAGACAGAGCAGAGACCCAGTACTTC. Translation gives CASSPGGDRAETQYF. The full variable domain, rest sourced from reference TRBV2 and TRBJ2-5, is EPEVTQTPSHQVTQMGQEVILRCVPISNHLYFYWYRQILGQKVEFLVSFYNNEISEKSEIFDDQFSVERPDGSNFTLKIRSTKLEDSAMYFCASSPGGDRAETQYFGPGTRLLVL.

The rearrangement joins TRBV5-1 to TRBJ1-5; a possible D gene is TRBD1 (6 bases). There are 15 residues in the CDR3. Trimming cost V 2 bases and J 0 bases, with 9 bases left between them. CDR1 and CDR2 (germline): SGHRS, YFSETQ. Written as DNA, the CDR3 is TGCGCCAGCAGCTTAGGGGGATCTAGCAATCAGCCCCAGCATTTT. Translated: CASSLGGSSNQPQHF.

This clonotype was seen a few times. The J gene is TRBJ2-5, the V gene TRBV10-3; 10 positions match TRBD1. Germline CDR1 and CDR2: ENHRY and SYGVKD. The CDR3 length is 17 residues. V gave up 4 bases and J gave up 6 bases; unmatched junction bases: 14. The CDR3 sequence is CAISAYSGTGDAKTQYF. The CDR3 nucleotides are TGTGCCATCAGTGCCTACTCCGGGACAGGGGATGCGAAGACCCAGTACTTC.

The J gene is TRBJ2-7, the V gene TRBV7-9, with 8 nucleotides matching TRBD2. Germline CDR1 is SEHNR and CDR2 is FQNEAQ (reference sequence). This CDR3 contains 16 residues. V gave up 1 base and J gave up 2 bases; unmatched junction bases: 7. The CDR3 sequence: CASSLESSGRTYEQYF. The CDR3 DNA is TGTGCCAGCAGCTTAGAGTCCAGCGGGAGAACCTACGAGCAGTACTTC.

V and J are TRBV7-2 and TRBJ2-3; TRBD2 might be the D (5 bases). The CDR3 is 16 residues long. Trimming removed 4 bases at V and 1 base at J, with 15 bases between. CDR1 is SGHTA and CDR2 is FQGNSA in the germline V gene. The CDR3 DNA sequence: TGTGCCAGCAGCTCCCCCCGCGGAGGCGGCACAGATACGCAGTATTTT. This gives the protein CASSSPRGGGTDTQYF.

This clonotype was counted a few times. The chain is built from TRBV4-1 and TRBJ2-7; D remains ambiguous. The CDR3 runs to 16 residues. Germline V gene data show CDR1 as MGHRA and CDR2 as YSYEKL. V was cut by 0 bases and J by 1 base, with 13 bases left in between. CDR3 bases: TGCGCCAGCAGCCAAGAGATGGCCGGCGAGTCCTACGAGCAGTACTTC. Translated: CASSQEMAGESYEQYF.

This clonotype was picked up a small number of times. This rearrangement joins TRBV12-3 or TRBV12-4 to TRBJ2-3, with 12 bases aligning to TRBD2. The CDR3 consists of 17 residues. The V gene end was trimmed by 0 bases and the J gene end by 5 bases; junction bases not matched to a gene: 6. CDR3 DNA: TGTGCCAGCAGTTTAGCGGCTAGCGGGAGGGCCGGAGATACGCAGTATTTT. This sequence encodes CASSLAASGRAGDTQYF.

This rearrangement joins TRBV4-2 to TRBJ2-7, with D possibly being TRBD2 (5 bases). The V gene's germline CDR1 is LGHNA and CDR2 YNFKEQ. This CDR3 has 14 amino acids. Between the trimmed V and J ends, which lost 0 bases and 6 bases, there was a span of 12 bases. CDR3 sequence: CASSQDLSSPEQYF. In DNA form, the CDR3 reads TGTGCCAGCAGCCAAGATCTCTCTAGCCCCGAGCAGTACTTC.

This clonotype turned up a few times. The chain uses TRBV7-2 and TRBJ1-5; no clear D. The germline CDR1 and CDR2 sequences are SGHTA and FQGNSA. The V end was cut by 3 bases, the J end by 5 bases, with 11 bases between. The CDR3 has 14 amino acids. CDR3 region: CASSLGRSDQPQHF. CDR3 nucleotides: TGTGCCAGCAGCTTGGGAAGGAGCGATCAGCCCCAGCATTTT.

This clonotype has only a few counts. The CDR3 here is CASSLARSYGYTF. As DNA, the CDR3 is TGTGCCAGCAGCTTAGCCCGCAGCTATGGCTACACCTTC. The V and J genes are TRBV7-2 and TRBJ1-2; D ambiguous. CDR1 and CDR2 from the germline V gene are SGHTA and FQGNSA. This CDR3 comprises 13 residues. V was clipped by 0 bases and J by 4 bases, with 6 bases between them.

This chain connects TRBV6-5 to TRBJ2-7; D possibly corresponds to TRBD1 (5 bases). Trimming removed 6 bases from V and 6 bases from J, with 12 bases in between. There are 12 residues in the CDR3. Germline V gene sequence: CDR1 MNHEY, CDR2 SVGAGI. The CDR3 coding sequence is TGTGCCAGCAGCAGAGGACAAAGCGAGCAGTACTTC. Its protein is CASSRGQSEQYF.

This clonotype was seen more than once but under ten times. The gene calls are TRBV7-6 and TRBJ2-5, with 14 bases fitting TRBD2. Trimming removed 10 bases from V and 5 bases from J; junction bases left unmatched: 9. There are 15 residues in the CDR3. CDR1 SGHVS and CDR2 FNYEAQ come from the germline V gene. This chain's CDR3 is CANAGLAGVKETQYF. CDR3 bases: TGTGCCAACGCGGGACTAGCGGGAGTGAAGGAGACCCAGTACTTC.

This clonotype came up a few times. The V gene is TRBV7-2, the J gene TRBJ2-5; possible D gene TRBD2, 6 bases. Deletions cut 1 base from V and 2 bases from J, with 17 bases between. Germline V gene data show CDR1 as SGHTA and CDR2 as FQGNSA. The CDR3 length is 17 residues. The CDR3 DNA reads as TGTGCCAGCAGCTTAGGAAGTGGGAGGAGTGGACAAGAGACCCAGTACTTC. Translating it yields CASSLGSGRSGQETQYF.

Concerning this clonotype: A read error may produce the germline difference seen at one junction end. The CDR3 DNA reads as TGTGCTAGCAGCCTTAGACCCCCCCGGGGACCTAAAGAGACCCAGTACTTC. As protein: CASSLRPPRGPKETQYF. The chain has TRBV7-7 and TRBJ2-5; D may be TRBD1 or TRBD2 (5 bases each). Germline CDR1 reads SSHAT; CDR2 reads FNYEAQ (reference sequence). This CDR3 comprises 17 residues.

This clonotype was seen a few times. The chain joins TRBV6-6 to TRBJ2-1, with D tentatively TRBD1 (5 bases). The CDR3 is 14 amino acids. Deletions cut 5 bases from V and 5 bases from J, with 13 bases between. Germline CDR1 MNHNY, CDR2 SVGAGI (reference sequence). CDR3 loop: CASSHTTTDNEQFF. The DNA for the CDR3 is TGTGCCAGCAGTCATACCACGACAGACAATGAGCAGTTCTTC.

This clonotype appeared a few times. This rearrangement joins TRBV29-1 to TRBJ2-5, with D perhaps TRBD2 (6 bases). The V gene's germline CDR1 is SQVTM and CDR2 ANQGSEA. The CDR3 length is 12 residues. CDR3 protein: CSETGTGETQYF. The CDR3 DNA sequence: TGCAGTGAAACCGGGACTGGGGAGACCCAGTACTTC.

This chain links TRBV5-1 with TRBJ2-3, with TRBD1 identical over 7 bases. The CDR3 spans 14 residues. Germline CDR1 and CDR2: SGHRS and YFSETQ. With V trimmed by 4 bases and J by 11 bases, 13 bases remained unmatched. The CDR3 protein is CASSLGTEVAMQYF. The CDR3 DNA reads as TGCGCCAGCAGCCTTGGGACAGAGGTTGCTATGCAGTATTTT. Based on the CDR3 plus reference TRBV5-1 and TRBJ2-3, the full variable domain is KAGVTQTPRYLIKTRGQQVTLSCSPISGHRSVSWYQQTPGQGLQFLFEYFSETQRNKGNFPGRFSGRQFSNSRSEMNVSTLELGDSALYLCASSLGTEVAMQYFGPGTRLTVL.

The table lists this clonotype with a few counts. Written as DNA, the CDR3 is TGTGCCAGCAGTTTTCATTCTGGACAGTCTAACTATGGCTACACCTTC. This gives the protein CASSFHSGQSNYGYTF. The chain uses TRBV12-3 or TRBV12-4 and TRBJ1-2; possible D gene TRBD1, 6 bases. The germline V and J ends were trimmed by 3 bases and 0 bases, with 14 bases remaining between them. The CDR3 sequence is 16 residues long.

The chain employs TRBV3-1 and TRBJ2-7; the D is unclear. Germline V lookup: CDR1 LGHDT, CDR2 YNNKEL (reference sequence). The CDR3 has 15 amino acids. V was shortened by 4 bases and J by 3 bases, with 16 bases between the two germline ends. CDR3 in DNA: TGTGCCAGCAGCCTAAGACCTAGATCCGGCTACGAGCAGTACTTC. It is translated as CASSLRPRSGYEQYF.

The chain carries TRBV5-1 and TRBJ1-1, with 8 bases identical to TRBD1. Germline V gene sequence: CDR1 SGHRS, CDR2 YFSETQ. This CDR3 is 16 amino acids long. V shed 3 bases, J shed 4 bases, and the junction held 11 bases outside the gene matches. CDR3 nucleotides: TGCGCCAGCAGCTCTGGACAGGGCGGGGGGGGCACTGAAGCTTTCTTT. Residues: CASSSGQGGGGTEAFF.

V and J are TRBV28 and TRBJ2-5; the match to TRBD2 covers 7 bases. The V and J ends lost 6 bases and 3 bases, in that order; junction bases with no gene match: 10. CDR1 and CDR2 (germline): MDHEN, SYDVKM. This CDR3 comprises 15 residues. This CDR3 is CASRGASGYKETQYF. CDR3 nucleotide sequence: TGTGCCAGCAGAGGAGCTAGCGGATATAAAGAGACCCAGTACTTC.

The chain employs TRBV24-1 and TRBJ1-1, with 7 bases aligning to TRBD1. Trimming took 3 bases from V and 5 from J; bases not matched to a gene: 5. Looked up from germline, CDR1 is KGHDR and CDR2 is SFDVKD. The CDR3 totals 14 residues. The DNA for the CDR3 is TGTGCCACCAGTGATGGGGACAGACTTACTGAAGCTTTCTTT. It specifies CATSDGDRLTEAFF.

The chain has TRBV20-1 and TRBJ2-1; 9 positions match TRBD2. Germline CDR1 DFQATT, CDR2 SNEGSKA (reference sequence). The V segment lost 3 bases and the J segment 1 base; nucleotides outside the gene matches: 4. The CDR3 loop spans 15 amino acids. The CDR3 nucleotides are TGCAGTGCTAGGTCTAGCGGGGCTTCCTACAATGAGCAGTTCTTC. Translated, it gives CSARSSGASYNEQFF.

The chain joins TRBV10-3 to TRBJ2-1; 9 bases are a match to TRBD2. V was clipped by 3 bases and J by 9 bases; unmatched bases: 6. The CDR3 loop spans 14 amino acids. Germline CDR1 is ENHRY and CDR2 is SYGVKD. The CDR3 reads CAISEGGRDGEQFF. CDR3 DNA: TGTGCCATCAGTGAAGGCGGGAGGGACGGTGAGCAGTTCTTC.

This clonotype is a singleton in its sample. The V call is TRBV20-1, the J call TRBJ2-1; 9 bases map to TRBD2. This CDR3 is built from 15 residues. CDR1 and CDR2 from the germline V gene are DFQATT and SNEGSKA (reference sequence). V gave up 5 bases and J gave up 0 bases; unmatched junction bases: 5. The CDR3 protein is CSASSGERSYNEQFF. The CDR3 bases are TGCAGTGCTTCTAGCGGGGAGCGCTCCTACAATGAGCAGTTCTTC.

The chain is built from TRBV12-3 or TRBV12-4 and TRBJ1-6; D might be TRBD1 (5 bases). This CDR3 contains 13 residues. Trimming left V 3 bases short and J 7 bases short, with 7 bases between. As DNA, the CDR3 is TGTGCCAGCAGTTTCGGGGGGAATTCACCCCTCCACTTT. This codes for CASSFGGNSPLHF.